This T cell receptor (beta chain) was captured by sequencing in a study of T-cell memory formation after mild COVID-19 (dated by TCRdb to about 2021). For the study in its entirety: TCR sequence clusters from the two donors were found to be largely donor specific. The cohort comprised two young, previously healthy adult volunteers, one female and one male. In a couple of donors, T-cell clones that expanded and contracted after mild COVID-19 were tracked by sequencing TCRalpha and TCRbeta repertoires over time. Paper-wide results and their limitations: Whether the second-wave clones peaking on day 37 were SARS-CoV-2 specific was not confirmed. Contracting CD4+ clones turned up mainly in the CM and EM memory subsets, whereas EMRA was where CD8+ clones were enriched. Only a couple of mild cases were covered in the study, and larger cohorts including severe cases with pre-infection samples were considered necessary. Clones that contracted from day 15 to 85 showed balanced CD4/CD8 phenotypes, whereas a second wave of clones that expanded from day 15 to 37 leaned towards CD4+. Some responding clones were detected in pre-infection memory, suggesting pre-existing cross-reactive memory T cells joined the SARS-CoV-2 response.

On this clonotype: Its recognized antigen is unknown. Base qualities were left out, and no much larger clone turns up one base away.

The reads were generated on an Illumina NovaSeq 6000. cDNA libraries for TCRalpha and TCRbeta were prepared by 5'RACE using constant-segment primers, with sample barcodes and unique molecular identifiers added. RNA was extracted from every sample with Trizol reagent. Library amplification was performed in two PCR steps, and a second sample barcode and Illumina TruSeq adapters were introduced in the second step. Libraries were sequenced on an Illumina NovaSeq with 2 x 150 bp paired-end reads. The study's own analysis went as follows. Reads were demultiplexed and collapsed into UMI-guided consensus sequences with migec v1.2.7. Using mixcr v2.1.11, UMI consensuses were aligned to TRA and TRB V and J templates and then assembled into clonotypes. A clonotype was counted as expanded or contracted only if both edgeR and NoisET called the change significant, with noise models trained on biological replicates. For edgeR calls, a false discovery rate-adjusted p below 0.01 and a log2 fold-change threshold of 1 were applied. As an exploratory analysis of dynamics, PCA with hierarchical clustering was applied to max-normalized trajectories of the 1000 most abundant clonotypes. Separately sequenced CD4+ and CD8+ repertoires were used to assign the CD4 or CD8 phenotype of responding clones. TCRdb reanalyzed the raw reads on its own, using fastp at Q25 for trimming and MiXCR for clone calling, and kept in-frame beta chains. Under each unique CDR3 protein, matching rows form one entry showing the most common genes and DNA. In this record, the V and J calls reflect TCRdb's handling and not the investigators' own analysis. The sample records 250,000 to 300,000 distinct CDR3 sequences, about 20% of which are singletons. The top ten clones comprise under 25% of the sample.

Ficoll-Paque density gradient centrifugation was the method used to isolate PBMCs. Sequences were obtained from PBMCs or a T cell subset sorted from them (not recorded which). This TCR came from a man aged 18 to 29 who had mild COVID-19 (a few samples of this study predate the infection). The sample titles of this study are shuffled in the database, so cell type and time point are left out; the donor was told from shared clones.

The DNA sequence is given as TGTGCCAGCAGCTTCGGCGGGGGACAAGAGACCCAGTACTTC. Its product reads: CASSFGGGQETQYF. The chain is encoded by TRBV7-9 joined to TRBJ2-5; TRBD2 agrees with 7 junctional bases. Compared with germline, V lacks 3 bases and J lacks 2 bases; bases without a gene match: 3. The CDR3 starts with the cysteine, ends with the phenylalanine, and has 14 residues. The read is trimmed to its CDR3 DNA, 42 bases read in frame from base 1. According to the germline V gene (reference sequence), CDR1 reads SEHNR and CDR2 reads FQNEAQ.